This TCR beta chain was captured in a study of cytomegalovirus exposure and HLA in healthy donors. Study results and caveats: As confirmed in vitro, a few CMV-associated chains were specific for CMV antigens.

Notes on this clone: The antigen is undetermined.

The PCR ran on 60 Vbeta and 13 Jbeta primers. Under the authors' procedure: Later analysis identified 88 million or so unique TCR beta chains, 8.5 million to 13 million shared. The assay was immunoSEQ multiplex PCR, and TCRdb's table has in-frame clones only and misses some. That table furnishes V, J and clone size, whereas the DNA furnished D and trimming. The sample has some 82,000 clones; the top ten hold approximately 1.1%. The TCR originated in a woman aged 25 to 39 in good health and CMV-seronegative. The specimen sequenced was PBMCs.

CDR3 nucleotide sequence: TGTGCCAGCAGCTTCCCCCTCACAGATACGCAGTATTTT. Protein sequence: CASSFPLTDTQYF. The V and J genes are TRBV7-2 and TRBJ2-3; no definite D call. Per the germline V gene, CDR1 is SGHTA and CDR2 is FQGNSA. The CDR3 has 13 residues. The germline V and J ends were trimmed by 3 bases and 2 bases, with 6 bases remaining between them.